Each of the 29 T cell receptor beta chains below was sequenced from the same sample in a study of blood T cell repertoires in COVID-19. Profiling relied on immunoSEQ multiplex PCR, and the TCRdb table lists in-frame clones only, not all of them. The data show about 150,000 clones, with under 80% seen just once and about 3.9% held by the top ten. What was sequenced was peripheral blood. The receptors were sampled from a man in his sixties with acute or convalescent COVID-19.

V is TRBV5-6 and J is TRBJ2-7, with D maybe TRBD1 (6 bases). In germline, CDR1 is SGHDT, CDR2 YYEEEE. V lost 3 bases and J lost 4, with 11 bases in between. This CDR3 has 13 amino acids. DNA of the CDR3: TGTGCCAGCAGCTCCGGACAGCCATACGAGCAGTACTTC. Its translation: CASSSGQPYEQYF.

V usage is TRBV5-4 and J usage is TRBJ1-4, with 8 positions matching TRBD1. CDR3 length equals 16 residues. CDR1 is SGHNT, CDR2 YYREEE, per germline (reference sequence). Trimming took 1 base from V and 6 from J; bases not matched to a gene: 8. The CDR3 sequence is CASSLRTGTLDEKLFF. Written as DNA, the CDR3 is TGTGCCAGCAGCTTGCGGACAGGGACCCTCGATGAAAAACTGTTTTTT.

The V call is TRBV7-9, the J call TRBJ1-5; D is uncertain. The germline V gene encodes CDR1 SEHNR and CDR2 FQNEAQ (reference sequence). This CDR3 has 14 amino acids. Trimming cost V 1 base and J 3 bases, with 7 bases left between them. CDR3 DNA: TGTGCCAGCAGCTTAGAGAGCAACAATCAGCCCCAGCATTTT. Protein product: CASSLESNNQPQHF.

In nucleotides, the CDR3 is TGTGCCAGCAGCGAGAACAGGGGGCCGAGGCAGTATTTT. Translation: CASSENRGPRQYF. This sequence joins TRBV5-4 and TRBJ2-3, with 9 bases lining up with TRBD1. The trim removed 4 bases at V and 11 bases at J, leaving 8 bases unmatched. CDR1 is SGHNT, CDR2 YYREEE, per germline (reference sequence). This CDR3 is built from 13 residues.

The gene calls are TRBV7-6 and TRBJ2-5; 11 bases are shared with TRBD2. The V gene's germline CDR1 is SGHVS and CDR2 FNYEAQ. CDR3 length: 20 amino acids. V lost 1 base, J lost 2 bases, and 15 bases stayed unmatched. CDR3 residues: CASSLGPLAGGQALQETQYF. In nucleotides, the CDR3 is TGTGCCAGCAGCTTAGGGCCCCTAGCGGGAGGCCAGGCCTTACAAGAGACCCAGTACTTC.

The chain is built from TRBV9 and TRBJ2-1; D gene uncertain. V shed 2 bases and J shed 6 bases, with 6 bases lying between them. The CDR3 consists of 12 residues. Germline CDR1 and CDR2: SGDLS and YYNGEE. The CDR3 spells CASSVSGNEQFF. CDR3 nucleotides: TGTGCCAGCAGCGTCTCCGGCAATGAGCAGTTCTTC.

The chain recombines TRBV6-5 with TRBJ1-6; D uncertain. This CDR3 is built from 15 residues. Germline V CDR1 and CDR2: MNHEY, SVGAGI. V lost 3 bases to trimming and J lost 9 bases, with 15 bases between them. The CDR3 is CASSYRLPGSSPLHF. CDR3 in DNA: TGTGCCAGCAGTTATAGGCTCCCCGGGAGTTCACCCCTCCACTTT.

This chain links TRBV19 with TRBJ1-1; D remains unclear. The CDR3 is made up of 18 amino acids. V shed 6 bases and J shed 0 bases, with 23 bases lying between them. CDR1 is LNHDA, CDR2 SQIVND, per germline (reference sequence). The CDR3 here is CASSHHYGVGIMNTEAFF. The CDR3, as DNA: TGTGCCAGTAGCCACCACTATGGGGTCGGGATAATGAACACTGAAGCTTTCTTT.

The chain uses TRBV20-1 and TRBJ2-2, with 9 bases aligning to TRBD1. This CDR3 region has 13 residues. With V trimmed by 5 bases and J by 5 bases, 3 bases remained unmatched. Per the germline V gene, CDR1 is DFQATT and CDR2 is SNEGSKA (reference sequence). The CDR3 is CSARDRGTGELFF. CDR3 nucleotides: TGCAGTGCTCGTGACAGGGGGACCGGGGAGCTGTTTTTT.

The V gene is TRBV2, the J gene TRBJ1-2, with 7 bases that match TRBD1. V gave up 4 bases and J gave up 4 bases; unmatched junction bases: 3. The germline V gene has CDR1 SNHLY and CDR2 FYNNEI. The CDR3 loop spans 13 amino acids. The CDR3 coding sequence is TGTGCCAGCAGTGGGGCAGGGGGCTATGGCTACACCTTC. Protein: CASSGAGGYGYTF.

The rearrangement joins TRBV28 to TRBJ2-7, with D tentatively TRBD1 (5 bases). CDR3 length: 14 amino acids. Trimming took 6 bases from V and 5 from J, leaving 17 bases between them. Germline loops: CDR1 MDHEN, CDR2 SYDVKM. The CDR3 spells CASSPAVQVDEQYF. The CDR3, as DNA: TGTGCCAGCAGCCCCGCTGTACAGGTGGACGAGCAGTACTTC.

This sequence joins TRBV5-1 and TRBJ2-1; 11 positions agree with TRBD2. Losses at the gene ends were 0 bases for V and 6 bases for J; bases not matched to a gene: 5. The CDR3 extends over 16 amino acids. Germline assignment: CDR1 SGHRS and CDR2 YFSETQ. As DNA, the CDR3 is TGCGCCAGCAGCTTGGGTTCTAGCGGGAGGTCCAATGAGCAGTTCTTC. Translation: CASSLGSSGRSNEQFF.

The rearrangement uses TRBV2 and TRBJ1-6; TRBD1 matches 7 bases. Trimming cost V 5 bases and J 3 bases; bases outside gene matches: 4. CDR3 size: 15 residues. In germline, CDR1 is SNHLY, CDR2 FYNNEI. In DNA form, the CDR3 reads TGTGCCAGCAGTCCCGGGACAGACTATAATTCACCCCTCCACTTT. As protein: CASSPGTDYNSPLHF.

A few counts support this clone. The gene calls are TRBV12-3 or TRBV12-4 and TRBJ2-3, with D uncertain. Trimming took off 6 bases at V and 8 bases at J, with 12 bases between the two ends. The CDR3 totals 12 residues. The CDR3: CASRLATSTQYF. CDR3 nucleotides: TGTGCCAGCAGGTTGGCCACCTCTACGCAGTATTTT.

The J gene is TRBJ2-3, the V gene TRBV4-2; TRBD2 might be the D (7 bases). Germline lookup yields CDR1 LGHNA and CDR2 YNFKEQ. The CDR3 contains 16 residues. V lost 0 bases and J 6 bases, leaving 16 bases between the germline ends. The CDR3 DNA sequence: TGTGCCAGCAGCCAAGATTCTAGCGGAGGGGGGGATACGCAGTATTTT. It codes for CASSQDSSGGGDTQYF.

CDR3 DNA: TGTGCCAGCAGCTCAGGAGCGGGAGCTGATACCGGGGAGCTGTTTTTT. The encoded protein is CASSSGAGADTGELFF. The genes are TRBV9 and TRBJ2-2; 8 bases align to TRBD2. Germline V lookup: CDR1 SGDLS, CDR2 YYNGEE. V lost 4 bases and J lost 5; bases outside the gene matches: 10. The CDR3 is made up of 16 amino acids.

The chain links TRBV12-3 or TRBV12-4 to TRBJ2-7; unclear D gene. The V end was cut by 4 bases, the J end by 0 bases, with 4 bases between. CDR3 length equals 12 residues. CDR3 residues: CASSSVSYEQYF. The CDR3 DNA is TGTGCCAGCAGTTCGGTCTCCTACGAGCAGTACTTC.

The chain links TRBV10-2 to TRBJ2-7, with 9 bases that match TRBD2. CDR3 length: 15 amino acids. Germline CDR1 is WSHSY and CDR2 is SAAADI. V trimming: 7 bases; J trimming: 4 bases; junction bases outside the gene matches: 11. CDR3: CASNPIAGGPYEQYF. In DNA, the CDR3 is TGCGCCAGCAACCCCATTGCGGGAGGGCCTTACGAGCAGTACTTC.

This rearrangement joins TRBV7-2 to TRBJ1-1; D not resolved. Trimming left V 3 bases short and J 5 bases short, with 13 bases between. This CDR3 comprises 14 residues. The V gene's germline CDR1 is SGHTA and CDR2 FQGNSA. CDR3 region: CASSFRRERTEAFF. Here the CDR3 DNA reads TGTGCCAGCAGCTTCCGTCGGGAAAGAACTGAAGCTTTCTTT.

V usage is TRBV6-1 and J usage is TRBJ2-1; TRBD2 agrees at 11 bases. This CDR3 spans 16 amino acids. Germline CDR1 is MNHNS and CDR2 is SASEGT. V lost 2 bases to trimming and J lost 6 bases; unmatched junction nucleotides: 6. The DNA for the CDR3 is TGTGCCAGCAGTGAAACCCTACTAGCGGGAGTCAATGAGCAGTTCTTC. It codes for CASSETLLAGVNEQFF.

This clone was picked up a small number of times. The chain couples TRBV11-2 to TRBJ2-7, with a tentative D call TRBD1 (6 bases). V was shortened by 1 base and J by 7 bases, with 17 bases between the two germline ends. The CDR3 has 15 residues. Germline-derived CDR1 and CDR2 are SGHAT and FQNNGV. As DNA, the CDR3 is TGTGCCAGCAGCTTAGTACTTCCAGGGGCGCGAGAGCAGTACTTC. Protein sequence: CASSLVLPGAREQYF. The complete variable domain, with remaining parts taken from reference TRBV11-2 and TRBJ2-7, reads EAGVAQSPRYKIIEKRQSVAFWCNPISGHATLYWYQQILGQGPKLLIQFQNNGVVDDSQLPKDRFSAERLKGVDSTLKIQPAKLEDSAVYLCASSLVLPGAREQYFGPGTRLTVT.

This chain connects TRBV19 to TRBJ2-5, with unresolved D. V dropped 3 bases and J dropped 0 bases, with 5 bases sitting between them. This CDR3 comprises 13 residues. Germline V gene sequence: CDR1 LNHDA, CDR2 SQIVND (reference sequence). The CDR3 DNA follows: TGTGCCAGTAGTATCCGGTACCAAGAGACCCAGTACTTC. Translated, it gives CASSIRYQETQYF.

V and J are TRBV11-2 and TRBJ2-4; tentative D call: TRBD1 (5 bases). Trimming took off 3 bases at V and 5 bases at J, with 14 bases between the two ends. The CDR3 contains 15 residues. Per the germline V gene, CDR1 is SGHAT and CDR2 is FQNNGV. The CDR3 spells CASSLAGFFQNIQYF. The DNA of the CDR3 is TGTGCCAGCAGCTTGGCAGGGTTTTTCCAAAACATTCAGTACTTC.

This clone was counted between two and nine times. This rearrangement joins TRBV6-5 to TRBJ2-5; 7 nucleotides line up with TRBD2. Per the germline V gene, CDR1 is MNHEY and CDR2 is SVGAGI. The ends lost 2 bases at V and 4 bases at J; junction bases unmatched: 10. This CDR3 has 16 residues. CDR3 nucleotides: TGTGCCAGCAGTTACGAGGCTAGCGGACGGGGAGAGACCCAGTACTTC. Its translation is CASSYEASGRGETQYF.

The chain is built from TRBV19 and TRBJ2-6; D gene ambiguous. Germline CDR1 LNHDA, CDR2 SQIVND (reference sequence). CDR3 length equals 15 residues. Between the trimmed V and J ends, which lost 5 bases and 0 bases, there was a span of 8 bases. The CDR3 here is CASSPQVSGANVLTF. The CDR3 DNA sequence: TGTGCCAGTAGTCCTCAGGTCTCTGGGGCCAACGTCCTGACTTTC. Full variable domain (remainder filled in from reference TRBV19 and TRBJ2-6): DGGITQSPKYLFRKEGQNVTLSCEQNLNHDAMYWYRQDPGQGLRLIYYSQIVNDFQKGDIAEGYSVSREKKESFPLTVTSAQKNPTAFYLCASSPQVSGANVLTFGAGSRLTVL.

Ten or more counts support this clone. The V gene is TRBV4-2, the J gene TRBJ2-2, with D perhaps TRBD2 (5 bases). The CDR3 consists of 15 residues. V lost 3 bases and J lost 1, with 9 bases in between. The germline CDR1 and CDR2 sequences are LGHNA and YNFKEQ. Written as DNA, the CDR3 is TGTGCCAGCAGCCACCTGGGAGAGAACACCGGGGAGCTGTTTTTT. Translation: CASSHLGENTGELFF.

This chain joins TRBV11-2 and TRBJ2-1; D is possibly TRBD2 (6 bases). Germline V lookup: CDR1 SGHAT, CDR2 FQNNGV. This CDR3 contains 17 residues. Trimming removed 1 base from V and 0 bases from J, with 13 bases in between. CDR3 in amino acids: CASSLGGAGSSYNEQFF. In nucleotides, the CDR3 is TGTGCCAGCAGCTTAGGTGGCGCGGGAAGCTCCTACAATGAGCAGTTCTTC.

V usage is TRBV18 and J usage is TRBJ2-5; TRBD2 might be the D (5 bases). The V gene's germline CDR1 is KGHSH and CDR2 LQKENI. The length of the CDR3 is 13 residues. V was clipped by 2 bases and J by 5 bases, with 9 bases between them. The CDR3 DNA reads as TGTGCCAGCTCACCAGGAGGCAGGGAGACCCAGTACTTC. As protein: CASSPGGRETQYF.

The V gene is TRBV13, the J gene TRBJ2-4, with 10 bases that match TRBD2. The V segment lost 5 bases and the J segment 2 bases; nucleotides outside the gene matches: 6. Germline lookup yields CDR1 PRHDT and CDR2 FYEKMQ (reference sequence). This CDR3 is built from 16 residues. The CDR3 nucleotides read TGTGCCAGCAGCGAGCGTAGCGGGAGGTCCAAAAACATTCAGTACTTC. Its translation is CASSERSGRSKNIQYF. The variable domain in full, with the rest retrieved from reference TRBV13 and TRBJ2-4, is AAGVIQSPRHLIKEKRETATLKCYPIPRHDTVYWYQQGPGQDPQFLISFYEKMQSDKGSIPDRFSAQQFSDYHSELNMSSLELGDSALYFCASSERSGRSKNIQYFGAGTRLSVL.